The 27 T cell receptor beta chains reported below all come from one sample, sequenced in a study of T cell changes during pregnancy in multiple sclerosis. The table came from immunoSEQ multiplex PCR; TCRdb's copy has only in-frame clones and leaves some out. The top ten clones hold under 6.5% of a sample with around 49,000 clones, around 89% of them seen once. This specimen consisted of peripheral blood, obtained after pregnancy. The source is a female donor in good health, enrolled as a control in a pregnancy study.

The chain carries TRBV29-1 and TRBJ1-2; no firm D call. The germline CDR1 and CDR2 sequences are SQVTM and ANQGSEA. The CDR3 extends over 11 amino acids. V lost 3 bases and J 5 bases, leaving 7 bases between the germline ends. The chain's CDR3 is CSVDSGYGYTF. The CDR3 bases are TGCAGCGTTGATTCCGGGTATGGCTACACCTTC.

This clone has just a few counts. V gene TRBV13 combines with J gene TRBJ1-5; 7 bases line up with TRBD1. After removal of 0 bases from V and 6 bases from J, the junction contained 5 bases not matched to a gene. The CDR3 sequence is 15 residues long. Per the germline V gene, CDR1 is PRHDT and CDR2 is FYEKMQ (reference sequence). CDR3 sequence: CASSLGAGGGQPQHF. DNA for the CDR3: TGTGCCAGCAGCTTAGGGGCAGGGGGAGGTCAGCCCCAGCATTTT.

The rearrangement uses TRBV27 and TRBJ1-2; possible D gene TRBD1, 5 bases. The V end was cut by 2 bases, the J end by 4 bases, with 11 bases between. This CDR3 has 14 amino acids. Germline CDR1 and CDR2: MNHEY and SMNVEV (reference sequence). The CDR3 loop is CASSLRGSSYGYTF. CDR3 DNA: TGTGCCAGCAGTTTAAGGGGTTCAAGCTATGGCTACACCTTC.

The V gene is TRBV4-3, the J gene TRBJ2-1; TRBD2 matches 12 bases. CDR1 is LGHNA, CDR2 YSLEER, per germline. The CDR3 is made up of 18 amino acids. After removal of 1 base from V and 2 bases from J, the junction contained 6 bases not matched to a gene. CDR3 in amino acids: CASSQGFLAGGPYNEQFF. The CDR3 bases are TGCGCCAGCAGCCAAGGCTTCCTAGCGGGGGGGCCCTACAATGAGCAGTTCTTC.

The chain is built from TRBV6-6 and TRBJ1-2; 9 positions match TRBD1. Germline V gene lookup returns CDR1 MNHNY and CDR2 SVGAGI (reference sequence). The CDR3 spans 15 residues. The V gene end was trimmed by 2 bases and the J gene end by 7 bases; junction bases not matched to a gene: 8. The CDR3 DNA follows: TGTGCCAGCAGTTACCCCAGACAGGGGGGCGGTGGCTACACCTTC. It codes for CASSYPRQGGGGYTF.

CDR3 region: CASIIGQGRTDTQYF. CDR3 sequence (DNA): TGTGCCAGCATCATAGGACAGGGCCGCACAGATACGCAGTATTTT. This sequence joins TRBV5-6 and TRBJ2-3, with 8 nucleotides matching TRBD1. V gave up 6 bases and J gave up 1 base; unmatched junction bases: 7. This CDR3 spans 15 amino acids. Germline values: CDR1 SGHDT, CDR2 YYEEEE.

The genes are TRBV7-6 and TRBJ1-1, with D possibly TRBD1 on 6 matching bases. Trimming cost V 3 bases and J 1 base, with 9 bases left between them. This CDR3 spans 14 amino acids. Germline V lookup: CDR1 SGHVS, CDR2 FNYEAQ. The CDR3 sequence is CASSFWGPNTEAFF. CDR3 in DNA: TGTGCCAGCAGCTTTTGGGGGCCGAACACTGAAGCTTTCTTT.

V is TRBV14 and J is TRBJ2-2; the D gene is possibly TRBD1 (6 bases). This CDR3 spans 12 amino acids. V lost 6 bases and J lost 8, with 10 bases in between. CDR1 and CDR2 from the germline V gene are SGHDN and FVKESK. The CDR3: CASSPRGGELFF. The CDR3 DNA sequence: TGTGCCAGCAGTCCCAGGGGAGGGGAGCTGTTTTTT.

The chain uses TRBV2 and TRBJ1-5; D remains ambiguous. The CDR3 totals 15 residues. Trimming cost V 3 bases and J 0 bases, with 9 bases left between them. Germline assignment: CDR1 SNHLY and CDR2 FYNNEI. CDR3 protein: CASSDTHPSNQPQHF. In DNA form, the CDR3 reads TGTGCCAGCAGTGATACACACCCTAGCAATCAGCCCCAGCATTTT.

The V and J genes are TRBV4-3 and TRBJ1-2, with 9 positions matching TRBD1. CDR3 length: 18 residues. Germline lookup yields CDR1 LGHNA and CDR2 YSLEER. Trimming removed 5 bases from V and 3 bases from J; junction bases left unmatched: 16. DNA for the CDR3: TGCGCCAGCAGCGAAGTTGAACAGGGGGCGTTCTCTTACTATGGCTACACCTTC. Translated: CASSEVEQGAFSYYGYTF.

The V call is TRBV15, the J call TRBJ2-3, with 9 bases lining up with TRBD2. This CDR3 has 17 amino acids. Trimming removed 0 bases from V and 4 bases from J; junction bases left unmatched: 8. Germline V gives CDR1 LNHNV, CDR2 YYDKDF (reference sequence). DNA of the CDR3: TGTGCCACCAGCAGAGAGGCGGGAGGGGGGGCGTCAGATACGCAGTATTTT. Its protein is CATSREAGGGASDTQYF.

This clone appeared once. CDR3 coding DNA: TGTGCCAGCAGCTTAGGAGGGGGCGCATACGAGCAGTACTTC. This translates into CASSLGGGAYEQYF. The chain carries TRBV13 and TRBJ2-7; 7 nucleotides line up with TRBD1. Trimming took 0 bases from V and 4 from J; bases not matched to a gene: 3. The CDR3 runs to 14 residues. Germline values: CDR1 PRHDT, CDR2 FYEKMQ (reference sequence).

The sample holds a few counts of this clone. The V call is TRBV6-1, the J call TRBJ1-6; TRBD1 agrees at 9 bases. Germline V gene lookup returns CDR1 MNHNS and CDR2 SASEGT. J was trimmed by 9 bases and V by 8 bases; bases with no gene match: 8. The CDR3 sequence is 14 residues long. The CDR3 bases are TGTGCCAGCTTACGACAGGGGGATATTTCACCCCTCCACTTT. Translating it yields CASLRQGDISPLHF.

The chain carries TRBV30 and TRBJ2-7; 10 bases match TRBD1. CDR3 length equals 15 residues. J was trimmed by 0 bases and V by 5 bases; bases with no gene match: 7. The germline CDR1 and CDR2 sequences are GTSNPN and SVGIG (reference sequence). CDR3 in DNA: TGTGCCTGGGGGACCGGGACAGGGGTCTCCTACGAGCAGTACTTC. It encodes CAWGTGTGVSYEQYF.

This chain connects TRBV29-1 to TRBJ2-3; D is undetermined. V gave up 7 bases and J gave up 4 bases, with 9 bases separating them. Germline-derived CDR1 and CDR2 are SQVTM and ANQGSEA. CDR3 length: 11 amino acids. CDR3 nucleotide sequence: TGCAGCGCCTTGGGCTCAGATACGCAGTATTTT. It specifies CSALGSDTQYF.

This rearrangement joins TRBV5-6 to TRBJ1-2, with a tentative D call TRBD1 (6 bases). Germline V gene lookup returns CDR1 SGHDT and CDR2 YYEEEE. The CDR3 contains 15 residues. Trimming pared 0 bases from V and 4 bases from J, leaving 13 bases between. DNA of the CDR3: TGTGCCAGCAGCTTGGATGGGGGGGCGAGCTATGGCTACACCTTC. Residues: CASSLDGGASYGYTF.

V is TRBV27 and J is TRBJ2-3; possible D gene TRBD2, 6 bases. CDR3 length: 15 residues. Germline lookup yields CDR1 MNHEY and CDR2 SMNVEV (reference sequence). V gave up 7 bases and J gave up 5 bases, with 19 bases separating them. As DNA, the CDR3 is TGTGCCAGCACAACACGTGGGACTCCGAGAGATACGCAGTATTTT. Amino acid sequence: CASTTRGTPRDTQYF.

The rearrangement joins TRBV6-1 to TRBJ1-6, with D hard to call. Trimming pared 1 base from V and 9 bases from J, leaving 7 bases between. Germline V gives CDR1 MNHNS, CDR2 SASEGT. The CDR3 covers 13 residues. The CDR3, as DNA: TGTGCCAGCAGTGAAGGGGAGCTTTCACCCCTCCACTTT. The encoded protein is CASSEGELSPLHF.

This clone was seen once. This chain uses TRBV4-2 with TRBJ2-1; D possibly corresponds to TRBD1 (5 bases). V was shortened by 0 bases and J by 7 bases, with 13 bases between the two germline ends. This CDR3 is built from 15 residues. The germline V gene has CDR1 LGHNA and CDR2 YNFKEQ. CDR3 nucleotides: TGTGCCAGCAGCCAAGATCTTTCAGGGAATAATGAGCAGTTCTTC. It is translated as CASSQDLSGNNEQFF.

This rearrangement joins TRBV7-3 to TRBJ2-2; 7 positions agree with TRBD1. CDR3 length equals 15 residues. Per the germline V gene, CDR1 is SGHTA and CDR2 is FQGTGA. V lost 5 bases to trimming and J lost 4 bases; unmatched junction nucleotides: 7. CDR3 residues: CASSPRGLGTGELFF. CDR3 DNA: TGTGCCAGCAGCCCTAGGGGGCTTGGCACCGGGGAGCTGTTTTTT.

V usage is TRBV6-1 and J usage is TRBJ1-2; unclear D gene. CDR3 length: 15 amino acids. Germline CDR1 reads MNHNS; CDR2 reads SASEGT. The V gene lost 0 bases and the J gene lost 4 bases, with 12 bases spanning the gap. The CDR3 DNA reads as TGTGCCAGCAGTGAAGCCCCCGGAGCCTCCTATGGCTACACCTTC. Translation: CASSEAPGASYGYTF.

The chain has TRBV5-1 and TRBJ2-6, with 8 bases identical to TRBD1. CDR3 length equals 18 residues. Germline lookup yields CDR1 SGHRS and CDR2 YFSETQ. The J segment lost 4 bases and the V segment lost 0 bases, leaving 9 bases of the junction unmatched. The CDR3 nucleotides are TGCGCCAGCAGCTTGGCAGAACCCCAGGGGGCGGGGGCCAACGTCCTGACTTTC. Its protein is CASSLAEPQGAGANVLTF.

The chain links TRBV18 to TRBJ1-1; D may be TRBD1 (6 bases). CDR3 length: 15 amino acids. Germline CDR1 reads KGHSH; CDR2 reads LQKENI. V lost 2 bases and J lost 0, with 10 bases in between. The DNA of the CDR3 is TGTGCCAGCTCACCATTGCCAGGGGTGAACACTGAAGCTTTCTTT. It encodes CASSPLPGVNTEAFF.

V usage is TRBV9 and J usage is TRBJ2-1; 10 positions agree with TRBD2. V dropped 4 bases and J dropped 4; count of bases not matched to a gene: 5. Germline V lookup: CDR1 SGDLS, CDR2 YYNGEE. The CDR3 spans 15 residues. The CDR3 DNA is TGTGCCAGCAGCCCTAGCGGGGGTCTATACAATGAGCAGTTCTTC. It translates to CASSPSGGLYNEQFF.

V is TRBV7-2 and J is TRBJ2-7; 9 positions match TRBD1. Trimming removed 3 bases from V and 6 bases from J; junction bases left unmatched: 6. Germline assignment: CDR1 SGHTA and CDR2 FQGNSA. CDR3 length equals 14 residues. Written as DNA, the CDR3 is TGTGCCAGCAGCTTCCGGGACAGGGTTTTCGAGCAGTACTTC. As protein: CASSFRDRVFEQYF. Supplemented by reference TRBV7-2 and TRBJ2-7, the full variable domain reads GAGVSQSPSNKVTEKGKDVELRCDPISGHTALYWYRQSLGQGLEFLIYFQGNSAPDKSGLPSDRFSAERTGGSVSTLTIQRTQQEDSAVYLCASSFRDRVFEQYFGPGTRLTVT.

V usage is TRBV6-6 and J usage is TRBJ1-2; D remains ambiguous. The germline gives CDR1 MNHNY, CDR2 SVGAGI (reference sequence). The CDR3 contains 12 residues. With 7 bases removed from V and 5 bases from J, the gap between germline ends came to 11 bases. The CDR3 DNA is TGTGCCAGCACTCTAACCGGGTATGGCTACACCTTC. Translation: CASTLTGYGYTF.

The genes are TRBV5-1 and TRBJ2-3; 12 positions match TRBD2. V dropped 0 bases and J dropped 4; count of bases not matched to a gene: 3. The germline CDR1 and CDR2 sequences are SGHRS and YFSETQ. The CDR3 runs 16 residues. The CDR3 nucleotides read TGCGCCAGCAGCTTGGGACTAGCGGGAGTCCCAGATACGCAGTATTTT. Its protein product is CASSLGLAGVPDTQYF.